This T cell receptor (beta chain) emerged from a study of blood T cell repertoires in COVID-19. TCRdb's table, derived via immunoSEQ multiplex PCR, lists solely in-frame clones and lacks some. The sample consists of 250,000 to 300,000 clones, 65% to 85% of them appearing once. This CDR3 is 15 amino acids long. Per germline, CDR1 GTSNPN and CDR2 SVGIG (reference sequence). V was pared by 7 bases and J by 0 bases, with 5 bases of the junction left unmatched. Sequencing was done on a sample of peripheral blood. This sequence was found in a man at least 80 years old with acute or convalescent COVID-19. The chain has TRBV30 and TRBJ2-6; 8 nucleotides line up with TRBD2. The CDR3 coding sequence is TGTGCCTTGCGAAGCGGGAGCTCTGGGGCCAACGTCCTGACTTTC. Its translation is CALRSGSSGANVLTF.